The sequence of this T cell receptor (beta chain) was determined in a study of control samples from healthy donors and cancer patients. The CDR3 loop spans 15 amino acids. The germline V and J ends were trimmed by 8 bases and 0 bases, with 14 bases remaining between them. Germline V CDR1 and CDR2: SNHLY, FYNNEI. Profiled with immunoSEQ multiplex PCR; TCRdb holds only in-frame clones, not every one. The sample shows fewer than 100,000 clones, roughly 86% of them seen only once. This rearrangement joins TRBV2 to TRBJ2-1; D is undetermined. Sequences were obtained from blood. The sequence was obtained from a man aged 55-75 years in good health. The DNA for the CDR3 is TGTGCCAGCCGGGTGGGCCTAAGCTCCTACAATGAGCAGTTCTTC. Translation gives CASRVGLSSYNEQFF.